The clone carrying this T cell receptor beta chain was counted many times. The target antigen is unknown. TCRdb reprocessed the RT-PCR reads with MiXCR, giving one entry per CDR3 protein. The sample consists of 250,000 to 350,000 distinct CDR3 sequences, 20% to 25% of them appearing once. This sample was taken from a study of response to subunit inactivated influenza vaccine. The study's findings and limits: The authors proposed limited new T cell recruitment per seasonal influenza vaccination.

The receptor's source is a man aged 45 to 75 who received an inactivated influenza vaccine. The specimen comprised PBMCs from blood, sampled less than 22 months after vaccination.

The CDR3: CSARIAGGLNEQFF. DNA of the CDR3: TGCAGTGCTCGGATAGCGGGGGGGCTAAATGAGCAGTTCTTC. This chain uses TRBV20-1 with TRBJ2-1; TRBD2 aligns across 11 bases. Per the germline V gene, CDR1 is DFQATT and CDR2 is SNEGSKA (reference sequence). This CDR3 contains 14 residues. With V trimmed by 5 bases and J by 7 bases, 7 bases remained unmatched.